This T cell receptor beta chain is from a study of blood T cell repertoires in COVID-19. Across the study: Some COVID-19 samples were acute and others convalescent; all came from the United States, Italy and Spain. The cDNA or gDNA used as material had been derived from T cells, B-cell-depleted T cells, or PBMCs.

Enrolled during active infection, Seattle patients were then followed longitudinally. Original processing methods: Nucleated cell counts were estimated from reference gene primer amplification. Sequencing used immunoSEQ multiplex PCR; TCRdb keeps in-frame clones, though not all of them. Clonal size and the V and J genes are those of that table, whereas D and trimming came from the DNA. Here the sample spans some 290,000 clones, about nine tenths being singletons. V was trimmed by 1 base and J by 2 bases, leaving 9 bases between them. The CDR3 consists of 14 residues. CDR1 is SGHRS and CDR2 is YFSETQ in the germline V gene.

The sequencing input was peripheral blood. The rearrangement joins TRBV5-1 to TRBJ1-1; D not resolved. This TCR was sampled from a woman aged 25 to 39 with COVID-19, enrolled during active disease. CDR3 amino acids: CASSLSSVNTEAFF. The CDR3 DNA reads TGCGCCAGCAGCTTGTCGTCAGTTAACACTGAAGCTTTCTTT.